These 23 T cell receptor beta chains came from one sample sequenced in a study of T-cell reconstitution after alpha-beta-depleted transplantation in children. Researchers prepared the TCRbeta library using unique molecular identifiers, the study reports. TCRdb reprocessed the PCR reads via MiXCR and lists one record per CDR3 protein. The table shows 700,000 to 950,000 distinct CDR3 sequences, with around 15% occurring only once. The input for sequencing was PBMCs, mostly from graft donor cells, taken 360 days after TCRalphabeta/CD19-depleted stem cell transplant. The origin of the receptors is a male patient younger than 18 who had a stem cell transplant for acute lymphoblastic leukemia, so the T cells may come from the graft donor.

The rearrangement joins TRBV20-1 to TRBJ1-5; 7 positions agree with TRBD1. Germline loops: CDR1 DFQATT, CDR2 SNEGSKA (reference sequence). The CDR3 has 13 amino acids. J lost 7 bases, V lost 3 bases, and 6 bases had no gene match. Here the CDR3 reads CSASKQGGQPQHF. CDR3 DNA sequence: TGCAGTGCTAGTAAGCAGGGGGGGCAGCCCCAGCATTTT.

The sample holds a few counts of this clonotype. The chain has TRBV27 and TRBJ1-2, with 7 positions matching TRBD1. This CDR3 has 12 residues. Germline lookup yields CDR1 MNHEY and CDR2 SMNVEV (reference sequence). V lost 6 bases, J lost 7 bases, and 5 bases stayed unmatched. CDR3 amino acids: CASSDRAFGYTF. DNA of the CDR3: TGTGCCAGCAGCGACAGGGCTTTTGGCTACACCTTC.

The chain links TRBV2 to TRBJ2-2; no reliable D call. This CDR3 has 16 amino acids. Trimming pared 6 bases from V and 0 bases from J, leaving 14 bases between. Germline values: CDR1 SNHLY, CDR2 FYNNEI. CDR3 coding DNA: TGTGCCAGCAGCTTTCGACTGTCCGCGAACACCGGGGAGCTGTTTTTT. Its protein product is CASSFRLSANTGELFF.

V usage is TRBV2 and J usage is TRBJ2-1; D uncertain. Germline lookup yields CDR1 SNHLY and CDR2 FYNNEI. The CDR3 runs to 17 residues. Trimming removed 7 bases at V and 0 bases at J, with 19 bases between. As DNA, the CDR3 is TGTGCCAGCATGGAGTTCGTGATACTCAGCTCCTACAATGAGCAGTTCTTC. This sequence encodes CASMEFVILSSYNEQFF.

The CDR3 spells CASSLFPGTSNTGELFF. DNA for the CDR3: TGTGCCAGCAGCTTATTTCCCGGGACTAGTAACACCGGGGAGCTGTTTTTT. The genes are TRBV7-8 and TRBJ2-2, with 8 bases fitting TRBD2. Germline CDR1 is SGHVS and CDR2 is FQNEAQ. The length of the CDR3 is 17 residues. After removal of 2 bases from V and 2 bases from J, the junction contained 7 bases not matched to a gene.

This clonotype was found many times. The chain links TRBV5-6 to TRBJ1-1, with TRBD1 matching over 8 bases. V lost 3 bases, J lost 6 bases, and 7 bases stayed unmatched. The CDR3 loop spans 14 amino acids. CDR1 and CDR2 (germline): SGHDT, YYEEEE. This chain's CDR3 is CASSSRGRRAEAFF. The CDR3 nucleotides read TGTGCCAGCAGCTCCAGGGGGCGTAGGGCTGAAGCTTTCTTT.

The CDR3 reads CSARVPPASGSGKQYF. The CDR3 DNA follows: TGCAGTGCTAGAGTGCCCCCGGCTAGCGGGAGTGGAAAGCAGTACTTC. The rearrangement uses TRBV20-1 and TRBJ2-7, with 10 bases matching TRBD2. The V gene end was trimmed by 1 base and the J gene end by 8 bases; junction bases not matched to a gene: 14. Germline loops: CDR1 DFQATT, CDR2 SNEGSKA (reference sequence). This CDR3 comprises 16 residues.

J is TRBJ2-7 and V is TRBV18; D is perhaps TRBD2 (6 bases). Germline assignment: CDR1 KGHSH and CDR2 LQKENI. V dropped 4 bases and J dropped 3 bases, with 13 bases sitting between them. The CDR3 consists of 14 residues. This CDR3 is CASSQGLGDYEQYF. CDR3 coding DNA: TGTGCCAGCTCACAGGGACTTGGGGACTACGAGCAGTACTTC.

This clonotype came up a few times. DNA for the CDR3: TGTGCCAGCAGTTATTTTCAGCCCCAGCATTTT. Residues: CASSYFQPQHF. The V call is TRBV6-9, the J call TRBJ1-5; D remains ambiguous. CDR1 and CDR2 from the germline V gene are MNHGY and SVAAGI. This CDR3 spans 11 amino acids. The V gene lost 1 base and the J gene lost 6 bases, with 1 base spanning the gap.

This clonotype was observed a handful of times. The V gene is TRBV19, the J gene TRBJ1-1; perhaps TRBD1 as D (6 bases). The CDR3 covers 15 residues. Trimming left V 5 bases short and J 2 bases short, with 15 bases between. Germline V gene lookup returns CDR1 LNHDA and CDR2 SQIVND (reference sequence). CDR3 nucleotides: TGTGCCAGTAGTTCCCGAGGGACACTCAACACTGAAGCTTTCTTT. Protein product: CASSSRGTLNTEAFF.

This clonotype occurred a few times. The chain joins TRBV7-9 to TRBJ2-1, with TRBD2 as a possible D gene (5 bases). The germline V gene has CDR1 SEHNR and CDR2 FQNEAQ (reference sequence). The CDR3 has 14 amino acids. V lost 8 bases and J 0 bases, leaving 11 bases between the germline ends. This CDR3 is CASLPGSSYNEQFF. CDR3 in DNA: TGTGCCAGCCTCCCGGGAAGCTCCTACAATGAGCAGTTCTTC.

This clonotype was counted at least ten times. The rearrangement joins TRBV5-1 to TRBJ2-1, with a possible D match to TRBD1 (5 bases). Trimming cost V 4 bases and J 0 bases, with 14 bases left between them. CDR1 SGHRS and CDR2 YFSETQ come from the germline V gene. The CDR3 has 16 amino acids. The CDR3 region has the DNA TGCGCCAGCAGCACCCCCGACAGAGTCTCCTACAATGAGCAGTTCTTC. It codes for CASSTPDRVSYNEQFF.

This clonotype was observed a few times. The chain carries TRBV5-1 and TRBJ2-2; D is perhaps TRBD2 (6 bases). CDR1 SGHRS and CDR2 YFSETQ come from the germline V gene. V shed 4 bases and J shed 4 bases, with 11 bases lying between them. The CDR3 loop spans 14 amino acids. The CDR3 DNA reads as TGCGCCAGCAGCAGGGGACTTATCACCGGGGAGCTGTTTTTT. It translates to CASSRGLITGELFF.

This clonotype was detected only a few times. DNA of the CDR3: TGTGCCACCAGTGATCCGGGGACAGGGGGCGAGGGCACAGATACGCAGTATTTT. Translated, it gives CATSDPGTGGEGTDTQYF. The chain joins TRBV24-1 to TRBJ2-3; the match to TRBD1 covers 12 bases. The CDR3 loop spans 18 amino acids. Germline V CDR1 and CDR2: KGHDR, SFDVKD. V trimming: 3 bases; J trimming: 1 base; junction bases outside the gene matches: 7.

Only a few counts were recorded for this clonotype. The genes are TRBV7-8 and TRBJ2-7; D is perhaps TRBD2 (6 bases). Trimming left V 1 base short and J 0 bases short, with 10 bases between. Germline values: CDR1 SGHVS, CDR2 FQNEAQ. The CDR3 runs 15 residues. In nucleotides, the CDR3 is TGTGCCAGCAGCTTAGACCTAGCGATCTCCTACGAGCAGTACTTC. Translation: CASSLDLAISYEQYF.

The CDR3 region is CATSDTGTLNNEQFF. The CDR3 coding sequence is TGTGCCACCAGTGATACCGGGACGCTCAACAATGAGCAGTTCTTC. This sequence joins TRBV24-1 and TRBJ2-1, with D perhaps assigned TRBD1 or TRBD2 (5 bases each). Germline loops: CDR1 KGHDR, CDR2 SFDVKD. V lost 3 bases to trimming and J lost 5 bases, with 13 bases between them. The CDR3 is 15 residues long.

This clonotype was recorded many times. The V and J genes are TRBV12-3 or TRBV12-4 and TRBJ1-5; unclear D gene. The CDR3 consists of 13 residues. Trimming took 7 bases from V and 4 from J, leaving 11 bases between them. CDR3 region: CASKSRENQPQHF. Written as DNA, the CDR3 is TGTGCCAGCAAGTCCCGGGAGAATCAGCCCCAGCATTTT.

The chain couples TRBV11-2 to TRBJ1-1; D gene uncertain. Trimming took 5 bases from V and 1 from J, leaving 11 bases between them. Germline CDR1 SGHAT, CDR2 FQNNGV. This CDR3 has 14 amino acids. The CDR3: CASSQGRQNTEAFF. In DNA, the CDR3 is TGTGCCAGCAGCCAAGGACGGCAGAACACTGAAGCTTTCTTT.

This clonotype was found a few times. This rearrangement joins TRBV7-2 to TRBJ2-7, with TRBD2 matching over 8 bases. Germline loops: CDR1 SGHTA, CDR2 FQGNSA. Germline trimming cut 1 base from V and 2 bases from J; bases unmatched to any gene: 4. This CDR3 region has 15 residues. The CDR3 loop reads CASSLESGLAYEQYF. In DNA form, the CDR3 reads TGTGCCAGCAGCTTAGAATCGGGACTAGCCTACGAGCAGTACTTC.

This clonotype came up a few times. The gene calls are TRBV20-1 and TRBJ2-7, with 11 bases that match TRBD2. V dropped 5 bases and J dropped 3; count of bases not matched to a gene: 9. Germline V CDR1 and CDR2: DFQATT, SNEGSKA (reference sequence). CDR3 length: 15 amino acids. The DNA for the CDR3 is TGCAGTGCTTCACATAGCGGGAGGGCTAACTACGAGCAGTACTTC. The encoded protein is CSASHSGRANYEQYF.

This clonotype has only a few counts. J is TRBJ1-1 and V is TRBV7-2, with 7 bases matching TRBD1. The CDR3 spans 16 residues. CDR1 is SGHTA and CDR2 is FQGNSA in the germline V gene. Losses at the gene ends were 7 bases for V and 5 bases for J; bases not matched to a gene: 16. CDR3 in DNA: TGTGCCAGCACCACAAGAGCTAACAGGGGTGAGACTGAAGCTTTCTTT. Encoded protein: CASTTRANRGETEAFF.

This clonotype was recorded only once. CDR3 nucleotide sequence: TGTGCCAGCAGCCACCTTTTAGCGGGTAGAGCCTACAATGAGCAGTTCTTC. As protein: CASSHLLAGRAYNEQFF. This chain joins TRBV3-1 and TRBJ2-1; 7 bases agree with TRBD2. This CDR3 region has 17 residues. The V gene's germline CDR1 is LGHDT and CDR2 YNNKEL (reference sequence). The ends lost 3 bases at V and 2 bases at J; junction bases unmatched: 10.

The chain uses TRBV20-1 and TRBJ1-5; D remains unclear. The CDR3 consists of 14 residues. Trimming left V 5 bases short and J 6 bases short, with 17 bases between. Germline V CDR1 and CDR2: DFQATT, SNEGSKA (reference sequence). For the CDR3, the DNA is TGCAGTGCTGGTCGGACGGCAACTCCTCAGCCCCAGCATTTT. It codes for CSAGRTATPQPQHF.